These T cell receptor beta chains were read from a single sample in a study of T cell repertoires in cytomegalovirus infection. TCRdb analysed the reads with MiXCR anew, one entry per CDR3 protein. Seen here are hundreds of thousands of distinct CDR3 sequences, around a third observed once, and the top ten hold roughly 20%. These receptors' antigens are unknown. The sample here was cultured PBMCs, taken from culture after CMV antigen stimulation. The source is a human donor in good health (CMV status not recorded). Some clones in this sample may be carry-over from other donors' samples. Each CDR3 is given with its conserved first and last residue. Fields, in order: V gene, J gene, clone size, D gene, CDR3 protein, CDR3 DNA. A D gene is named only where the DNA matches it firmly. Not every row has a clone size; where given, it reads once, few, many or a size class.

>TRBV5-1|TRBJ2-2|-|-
CASSLEGVANTGELFF
TGCGCCAGCAGCTTGGAGGGCGTTGCGAACACCGGGGAGCTGTTTTTT
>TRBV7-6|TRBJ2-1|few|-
CASSLVGSSSYNEQFF
TGTGCCAGCAGCTTAGTTGGCAGCAGCTCCTACAATGAGCAGTTCTTC
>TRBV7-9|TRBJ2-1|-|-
CASSLDWGYINFEQFF
TGTGCCAGCAGCTTAGACTGGGGCTATATCAACTTTGAGCAGTTCTTC
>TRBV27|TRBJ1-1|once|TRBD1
CAGTGTEGAEAFF
TGTGCCGGGACCGGGACAGAAGGGGCTGAAGCTTTCTTT
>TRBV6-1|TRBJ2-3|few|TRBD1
CASMGQGMLSDTQYF
TGTGCCAGCATGGGACAGGGGATGCTATCAGATACGCAGTATTTT
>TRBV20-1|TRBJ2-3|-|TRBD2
CSAQFSGGADTQYF
TGCAGTGCCCAGTTTAGCGGGGGGGCAGATACGCAGTATTTT
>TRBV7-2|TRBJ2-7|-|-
CASSRGGGPYEQYF
TGTGCCAGCAGCCGAGGGGGAGGGCCCTACGAGCAGTACTTC
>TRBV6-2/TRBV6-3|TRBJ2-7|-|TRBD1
CASSYDRARKQYF
TGTGCCAGCAGTTACGACAGGGCAAGGAAACAGTACTTC
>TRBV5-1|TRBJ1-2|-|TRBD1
CASSLHSLRDRVGYTF
TGCGCCAGCAGCTTACACTCCCTCCGGGACAGGGTTGGCTACACCTTC
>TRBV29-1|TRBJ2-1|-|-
CSVAVGEQFF
TGCAGCGTTGCGGTGGGTGAGCAGTTCTTC
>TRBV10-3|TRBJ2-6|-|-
CAINPGSSGANVLTF
TGTGCCATCAATCCGGGGAGCTCTGGGGCCAACGTCCTGACTTTC
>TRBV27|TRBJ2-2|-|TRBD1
CASRDRGFTGELFF
TGTGCCAGCAGGGACAGGGGGTTCACCGGGGAGCTGTTTTTT
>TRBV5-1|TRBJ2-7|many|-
CASSLFPYEQYF
TGCGCCAGCAGCTTGTTCCCCTACGAGCAGTACTTC
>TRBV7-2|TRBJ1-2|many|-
CASSGQGLYGYTF
TGTGCCAGTTCGGGGCAGGGATTATATGGCTACACCTTC
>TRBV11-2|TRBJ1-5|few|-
CASTSTPNQPQHF
TGTGCCAGCACCTCCACTCCCAATCAGCCCCAGCATTTT